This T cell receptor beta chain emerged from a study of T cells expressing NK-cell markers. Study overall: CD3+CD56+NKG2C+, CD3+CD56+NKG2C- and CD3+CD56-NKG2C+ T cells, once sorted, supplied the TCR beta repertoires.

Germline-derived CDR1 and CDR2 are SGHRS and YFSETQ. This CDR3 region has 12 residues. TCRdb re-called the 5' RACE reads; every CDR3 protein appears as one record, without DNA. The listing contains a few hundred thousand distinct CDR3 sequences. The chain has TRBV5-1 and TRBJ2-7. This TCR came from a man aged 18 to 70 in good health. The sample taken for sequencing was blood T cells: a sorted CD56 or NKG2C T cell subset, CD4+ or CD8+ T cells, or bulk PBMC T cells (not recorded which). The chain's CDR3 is CASSFAPREQYF.